This T cell receptor (beta chain) is from a study of T-cell memory formation after mild COVID-19. The wider study: Largely, TCR clusters stayed within a single donor.

From germline, CDR1 is SQVTM and CDR2 ANQGSEA. CDR3 size: 13 residues. V dropped 4 bases and J dropped 7 bases, with 13 bases sitting between them. Points from the study as a whole: SARS-CoV-2 specificity was not confirmed for second-wave clones peaking on day 37. CD4/CD8 balance held among clones contracting day 15 to 85, and later expanders leaned CD4+. Among CD4+ contracting clones, most were CM and EM, and CD8+ ones EMRA.

A single record per CDR3 protein comes from TCRdb applying MiXCR to the 5' RACE reads. Of tens of thousands of distinct CDR3 sequences in the sample, 7.3% were seen once. A note on this clonotype: What it binds is not known.

This sequence joins TRBV29-1 and TRBJ1-4; D remains ambiguous. The source of this sequence is a man aged 18 to 29 who had mild COVID-19 (a few samples of this study predate the infection). Cell type and time point are not known. Input material: PBMCs or a T cell subset sorted from them (not recorded which). The CDR3: CSVGEKPFEKLFF. The CDR3 nucleotides read TGCAGCGTTGGAGAGAAACCCTTTGAAAAACTGTTTTTT. Drawing the rest from reference TRBV29-1 and TRBJ1-4, the complete variable domain is SAVISQKPSRDICQRGTSLTIQCQVDSQVTMMFWYRQQPGQSLTLIATANQGSEATYESGFVIDKFPISRPNLTFSTLTVSNMSPEDSSIYLCSVGEKPFEKLFFGSGTQLSVL.